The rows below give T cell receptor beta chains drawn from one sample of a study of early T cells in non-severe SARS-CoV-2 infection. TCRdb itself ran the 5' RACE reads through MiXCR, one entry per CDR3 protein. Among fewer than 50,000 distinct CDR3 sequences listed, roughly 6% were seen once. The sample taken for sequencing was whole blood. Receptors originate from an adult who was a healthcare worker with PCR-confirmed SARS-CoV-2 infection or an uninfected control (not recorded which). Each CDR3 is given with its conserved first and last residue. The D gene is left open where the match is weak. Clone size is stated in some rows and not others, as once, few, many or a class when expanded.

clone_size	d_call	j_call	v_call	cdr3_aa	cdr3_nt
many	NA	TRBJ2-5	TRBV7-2	CASSLGLRQETQYF	TGTGCCAGCAGCTTAGGACTACGGCAAGAGACCCAGTACTTC
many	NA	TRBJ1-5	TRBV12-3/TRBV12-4	CASKEGSQPQHF	TGTGCCAGTAAGGAAGGAAGTCAGCCCCAGCATTTT
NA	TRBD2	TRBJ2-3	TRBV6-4	CASSSGGASTDTQYF	TGTGCCAGCAGTAGCGGGGGGGCTAGCACAGATACGCAGTATTTT
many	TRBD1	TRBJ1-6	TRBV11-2	CASSITGENSPLHF	TGTGCCAGCAGCATAACAGGGGAAAATTCACCCCTCCACTTT
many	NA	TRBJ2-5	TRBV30	CAWSYNQETQYF	TGTGCCTGGAGCTATAATCAAGAGACCCAGTACTTC
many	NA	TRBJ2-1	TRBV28	CASSLATTYNEQFF	TGTGCCAGCAGTCTTGCTACCACCTACAATGAGCAGTTCTTC
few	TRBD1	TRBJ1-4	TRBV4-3	CASSPGQGGEKLFF	TGCGCCAGCAGCCCGGGACAGGGGGGTGAAAAACTGTTTTTT
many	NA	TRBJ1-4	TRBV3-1	CASSYRGARSEKLFF	TGTGCCAGCAGCTACCGGGGGGCGCGGAGTGAAAAACTGTTTTTT
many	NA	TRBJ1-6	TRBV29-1	CSVRSGTAYSPLHF	TGCAGCGTTAGGTCGGGGACTGCCTATTCACCCCTCCACTTT
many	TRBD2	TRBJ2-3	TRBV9	CASSVGLAGSADTQYF	TGTGCCAGCAGCGTCGGTTTAGCGGGGAGTGCAGATACGCAGTATTTT
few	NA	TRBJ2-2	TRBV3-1	CASSQWSSNTGELFF	TGTGCCAGCAGCCAATGGAGTTCGAACACCGGGGAGCTGTTTTTT
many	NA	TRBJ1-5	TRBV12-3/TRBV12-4	CASSLGTNQPQHF	TGTGCCAGCAGTTTGGGCACGAATCAGCCCCAGCATTTT
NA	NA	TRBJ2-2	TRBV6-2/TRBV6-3	CASSYWQEVAGELFF	TGTGCCAGCAGTTACTGGCAAGAGGTAGCCGGGGAGCTGTTTTTT
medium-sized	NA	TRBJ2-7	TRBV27	CASSPPSSYEQYF	TGTGCCAGCAGTCCGCCAAGCTCCTACGAGCAGTACTTC
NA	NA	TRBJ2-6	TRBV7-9	CASSFLSPGANVLTF	TGTGCCAGCAGCTTCCTTAGTCCTGGGGCCAACGTCCTGACTTTC
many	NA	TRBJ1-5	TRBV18	CASSPDGSNQPQHF	TGTGCCAGCTCACCAGACGGGAGCAATCAGCCCCAGCATTTT
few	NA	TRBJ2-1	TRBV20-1	CSARDPPSGPLFF	TGCAGTGCTAGGGACCCCCCCAGCGGGCCTCTGTTCTTC
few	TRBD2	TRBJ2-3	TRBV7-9	CASSSPTSSSTDTQYF	TGTGCCAGCAGTTCACCGACTAGCTCCTCCACAGATACGCAGTATTTT
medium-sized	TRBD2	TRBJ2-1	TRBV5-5	CASSLPSGGLYNEQFF	TGTGCCAGCAGCTTGCCCAGCGGGGGGCTTTACAATGAGCAGTTCTTC
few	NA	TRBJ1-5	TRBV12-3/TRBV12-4	CASSLNLGNQPQHF	TGTGCCAGCAGTTTAAACCTCGGGAATCAGCCCCAGCATTTT
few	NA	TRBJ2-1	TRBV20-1	CSARDLNRESRRHEQFF	TGCAGTGCTAGAGATCTGAACAGGGAATCAAGGAGGCACGAGCAGTTCTTC
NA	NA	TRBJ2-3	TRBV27	CASSLGDSRTDTQYF	TGTGCCAGCAGTTTAGGTGACAGCCGCACAGATACGCAGTATTTT
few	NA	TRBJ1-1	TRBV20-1	CSAGTRSNTEAFF	TGCAGTGCTGGGACTCGGTCGAACACTGAAGCTTTCTTT
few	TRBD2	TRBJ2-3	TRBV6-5	CASSPSPPTSGADTQYF	TGTGCCAGCAGTCCATCCCCCCCGACTAGCGGGGCAGATACGCAGTATTTT
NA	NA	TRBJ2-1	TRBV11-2	CASSQGAPPEQFF	TGTGCCAGCAGCCAGGGAGCCCCACCTGAGCAGTTCTTC
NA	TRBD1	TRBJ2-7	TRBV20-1	CSARTGTGAEEQYF	TGCAGTGCTAGAACCGGGACAGGGGCTGAGGAGCAGTACTTC
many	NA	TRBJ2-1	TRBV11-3	CASSLQAHNEQFF	TGTGCCAGCAGCTTACAAGCACACAATGAGCAGTTCTTC
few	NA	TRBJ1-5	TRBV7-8	CASSLTAQFSSNQPQHF	TGTGCCAGCAGCTTAACGGCACAGTTTTCAAGCAATCAGCCCCAGCATTTT
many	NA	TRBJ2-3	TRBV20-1	CSAMGGRVTDTQYF	TGCAGTGCTATGGGTGGCAGGGTCACAGATACGCAGTATTTT
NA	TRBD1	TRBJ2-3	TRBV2	CASSQSWDSLITDTQYF	TGTGCCAGCAGCCAATCCTGGGACAGCCTGATCACAGATACGCAGTATTTT
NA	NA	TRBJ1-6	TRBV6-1	CASRRDDVYNSPLHF	TGTGCCAGCAGGAGGGACGACGTGTATAATTCACCCCTCCACTTT
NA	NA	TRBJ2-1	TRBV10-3	CAISGMPGFTLYNEQFF	TGTGCCATCAGTGGGATGCCGGGTTTTACCTTATACAATGAGCAGTTCTTC
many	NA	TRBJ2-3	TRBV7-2	CASSAQQAPDTQYF	TGTGCCAGCAGCGCCCAACAGGCCCCGGATACGCAGTATTTT
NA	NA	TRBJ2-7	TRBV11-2	CASTPGTYSYEQYF	TGTGCCAGCACCCCTGGGACTTATTCCTACGAGCAGTACTTC
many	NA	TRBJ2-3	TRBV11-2	CASSFDFTDTQYF	TGTGCCAGCAGTTTCGACTTCACAGATACGCAGTATTTT
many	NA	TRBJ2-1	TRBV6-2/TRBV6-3	CASSKYNEQFF	TGTGCCAGCAGTAAGTACAATGAGCAGTTCTTC
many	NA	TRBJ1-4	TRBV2	CASSGDFNEKLFF	TGTGCCAGCAGCGGGGACTTTAATGAAAAACTGTTTTTT
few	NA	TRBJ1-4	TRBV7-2	CASSLVVQSNEKLFF	TGTGCCAGCAGCTTAGTGGTACAGTCTAATGAAAAACTGTTTTTT
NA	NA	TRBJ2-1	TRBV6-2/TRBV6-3	CASSPDSKQFF	TGTGCCAGCAGCCCCGACTCCAAGCAGTTCTTC
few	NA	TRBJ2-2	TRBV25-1	CASSEDSFPGELFF	TGTGCCAGCAGTGAGGACAGTTTCCCCGGGGAGCTGTTTTTT
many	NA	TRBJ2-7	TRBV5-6	CASSTGSIEEQYF	TGTGCCAGCAGCACGGGCTCCATAGAGGAGCAGTACTTC
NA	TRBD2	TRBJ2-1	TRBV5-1	CASSLASGTDEQFF	TGCGCCAGCAGCTTGGCTAGCGGTACCGATGAGCAGTTCTTC
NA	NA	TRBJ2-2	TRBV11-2	CASSKSTAGELFF	TGTGCCAGCAGCAAGTCTACGGCCGGGGAGCTGTTTTTT
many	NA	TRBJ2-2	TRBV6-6	CASSSIGTNTGELFF	TGTGCCAGCAGCTCCATTGGGACGAACACCGGGGAGCTGTTTTTT
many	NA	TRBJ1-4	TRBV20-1	CSAREGQENEKLFF	TGCAGTGCTAGAGAGGGGCAGGAAAATGAAAAACTGTTTTTT
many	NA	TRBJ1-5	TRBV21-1	CASSPGPMDQPQHF	TGTGCCAGCAGCCCGGGACCGATGGATCAGCCCCAGCATTTT
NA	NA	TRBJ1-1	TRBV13	CASSLGLRTEAFF	TGTGCCAGCAGCTTAGGCTTGAGGACTGAAGCTTTCTTT
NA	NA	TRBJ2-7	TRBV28	CASSLPSGPGRRIYEQYF	TGTGCCAGCAGTTTGCCCTCGGGGCCGGGACGGAGGATCTACGAGCAGTACTTC